The following is a T cell receptor (beta chain) sequence with its context. Its antigen is still unknown. One junction end does not reproduce the germline sequence, and a read error may be involved. The data derive from a study of T cells after yellow fever vaccination. The CDR3 consists of 15 residues. Germline loops: CDR1 SQVTM, CDR2 ANQGSEA. Study conclusions and caveats: In FACS-sorted repertoires, abundant clonotypes from the bulk population could appear as contaminants.

TCRdb fed the 5' RACE reads into MiXCR, producing one record per CDR3 protein. The sample contains a few hundred thousand distinct CDR3 sequences, around 7% of which appear only once. This specimen was PBMCs, taken more than 40 days after the first yellow fever vaccination. The receptor was isolated from a man aged 18 to 35 who received the YFV17D yellow fever vaccine. The chain carries TRBV29-1 and TRBJ2-5; 9 bases fit TRBD1. The CDR3: CSVIRDRDPQEPQYF. For the CDR3, the DNA is TGCAGCGTGATTCGGGACAGGGACCCCCAAGAGCCCCAGTACTTC.